This T cell receptor (beta chain) is drawn from a study of T cells in Graves' hyperthyroidism and ophthalmopathy. This clonotype was recorded at least ten times. Antigen: not known. The study's findings and limits: Median prediction lead before ophthalmopathy onset was about 6.7 months with the model.

RNA transcripts yielded amplified TCR beta CDR3 regions. When the TCR CDR3 underwent first-round RT-PCR, the HTBI primer set was used. TCRdb analysed the multiplex PCR reads with MiXCR anew, one entry per CDR3 protein. Of about 640,000 distinct CDR3 sequences in the sample, less than 25% were seen once. The sample was blood. The TCR originated in a man aged 30 to 39 with Graves' ophthalmopathy.

CDR3 coding DNA: TGTGCCAGCAGAAAGATGAGGGACAGCGATAATTCACCCCTCCACTTT. Translating gives CASRKMRDSDNSPLHF. The J gene is TRBJ1-6, the V gene TRBV2; 7 bases line up with TRBD1. V gave up 6 bases and J gave up 5 bases; unmatched junction bases: 10. The length of the CDR3 is 16 residues. Germline V gives CDR1 SNHLY, CDR2 FYNNEI.